The source of this T cell receptor beta chain is a study of spatial heterogeneity in lung cancer. Time point here: sample taken at primary tumor resection. The donors comprised some 70 untreated early-stage non-small cell lung cancer patients. This clonotype is classed as medium-sized. Antigen: not known. Study observations and caveats: Counts of expanded intratumoral alpha and beta TCRs tracked tumor mutation counts. Expanded TCR counts, ubiquitous and regional, correlated respectively with ubiquitous and regional nonsynonymous mutation counts.

TCRdb analysed the 5' RACE reads with MiXCR anew, one entry per CDR3 protein. Among fewer than 3,500 distinct CDR3 sequences listed, about 7% were seen once. V was shortened by 6 bases and J by 9 bases, with 18 bases between the two germline ends. This CDR3 spans 14 amino acids. Germline CDR1 is ENHRY and CDR2 is SYGVKD. The sample in question was lung tumor tissue, obtained at surgery. This receptor was obtained from a female donor with early-stage non-small cell lung cancer. This rearrangement joins TRBV10-3 to TRBJ2-4; weak D call: TRBD2 (6 bases). CDR3 bases: TGTGCCATCAGCCAGAACCTGGAGGGGAGCATTCAGTACTTC. It yields the protein CAISQNLEGSIQYF.